The 18 T cell receptor beta chains in this list originate from one sample, sequenced in a study of T-cell reconstitution after alpha-beta-depleted transplantation in children (TCRdb year 2016). Receptor libraries were prepared by PCR. Sequencing used an Illumina HiSeq 2500. TCR libraries were prepared with molecular barcoding, using unique molecular identifiers to normalize TCRbeta repertoire quantification. TCRdb reworked the public reads: Q25 trimming with fastp, MiXCR clone assembly, productive beta chains retained. Every CDR3 protein is listed once, alongside the most common genes and DNA of its rows. Recorded for this sample are 200,000 to 250,000 distinct CDR3 sequences; about 8.2% of them occurred a single time. Roughly a third of the sample comes from the top ten. The treatment or condition label on this specimen signifies: allogeneic hematopoietic cell transplantation with graft depleted of TCRalphabeta T cells and CD19 B cells.

The sequencing used PBMCs, mostly from graft donor cells, collected 360 days after TCRalphabeta/CD19-depleted stem cell transplant. The receptors originated from a male patient aged 2-10 years who had a stem cell transplant for acute myeloid leukemia, so the T cells may come from the graft donor.

The V and J genes are TRBV7-9 and TRBJ1-6, with 7 nucleotides matching TRBD1. In germline, CDR1 is SEHNR, CDR2 FQNEAQ (reference sequence). This CDR3 is built from 14 residues. J was trimmed by 4 bases and V by 5 bases; bases with no gene match: 2. CDR3 nucleotides: TGTGCCAGCAGCCCGGGACAGTATAATTCACCCCTCCACTTT. Protein sequence: CASSPGQYNSPLHF.

This chain connects TRBV29-1 to TRBJ1-1, with D possibly matching TRBD1 (5 bases). The CDR3 has 12 amino acids. Germline loops: CDR1 SQVTM, CDR2 ANQGSEA. V lost 4 bases to trimming and J lost 4 bases, with 10 bases between them. The chain's CDR3 is CSVGGALTEAFF. CDR3 in DNA: TGCAGCGTTGGAGGGGCGCTCACTGAAGCTTTCTTT.

This clonotype was observed a handful of times. V and J are TRBV5-1 and TRBJ2-2, with 7 bases identical to TRBD1. The V gene's germline CDR1 is SGHRS and CDR2 YFSETQ. This CDR3 contains 16 residues. V dropped 4 bases and J dropped 6; count of bases not matched to a gene: 12. This CDR3 reads CASSLPGQSVPGELFF. In DNA form, the CDR3 reads TGCGCCAGCAGCCTGCCGGGACAGAGTGTCCCCGGGGAGCTGTTTTTT.

This clonotype showed up many times. This chain uses TRBV20-1 with TRBJ1-4; 8 bases are shared with TRBD1. The CDR3 spans 14 residues. J lost 3 bases, V lost 5 bases, and 5 bases had no gene match. The germline V gene has CDR1 DFQATT and CDR2 SNEGSKA (reference sequence). Here the CDR3 reads CSAHTGGSNEKLFF. For the CDR3, the DNA is TGCAGTGCTCATACAGGGGGATCTAATGAAAAACTGTTTTTT.

This clonotype was found many times. V gene TRBV29-1 combines with J gene TRBJ2-3, with 10 bases lining up with TRBD2. The CDR3 runs to 16 residues. In germline, CDR1 is SQVTM, CDR2 ANQGSEA. V shed 4 bases, J shed 1 base, and the junction held 8 bases outside the gene matches. CDR3 in DNA: TGCAGCGTTGTCCCTTATAGCGGGAGGCGCACAGATACGCAGTATTTT. Residues: CSVVPYSGRRTDTQYF.

The sample holds a few counts of this clonotype. The chain recombines TRBV10-3 with TRBJ2-3; perhaps TRBD2 as D (5 bases). The CDR3 contains 11 residues. Trimming removed 8 bases at V and 6 bases at J, with 9 bases between. CDR1 and CDR2 (germline): ENHRY, SYGVKD. The CDR3, as DNA: TGTGCCATCTCCCTAGCTGATACGCAGTATTTT. Translating gives CAISLADTQYF.

This clonotype was observed a handful of times. The chain recombines TRBV7-9 with TRBJ2-1; tentatively, D is TRBD1 or TRBD2 (6 bases each). V lost 4 bases and J 7 bases, leaving 11 bases between the germline ends. The germline gives CDR1 SEHNR, CDR2 FQNEAQ (reference sequence). The CDR3 length is 13 residues. The CDR3: CASSSGGRNEQFF. CDR3 DNA sequence: TGTGCCAGCAGCTCCGGGGGCAGGAATGAGCAGTTCTTC.

This clonotype was counted ten times or more. This rearrangement joins TRBV20-1 to TRBJ2-1, with a possible D match to TRBD2 (6 bases). The germline gives CDR1 DFQATT, CDR2 SNEGSKA (reference sequence). The CDR3 has 16 amino acids. The ends were cut back, 2 bases at V and 3 bases at J, with 17 bases in the middle. This chain's CDR3 is CSARNPGLLIYNEQFF. CDR3 DNA sequence: TGCAGTGCTAGAAACCCGGGACTCTTGATCTACAATGAGCAGTTCTTC.

This clonotype came up a few times. The CDR3 loop is CASRNQIDTEAFF. The CDR3 region has the DNA TGTGCCAGCAGGAACCAGATCGACACTGAAGCTTTCTTT. V is TRBV12-3 or TRBV12-4 and J is TRBJ1-1; D gene unclear. The CDR3 has 13 residues. V was trimmed by 6 bases and J by 3 bases, leaving 11 bases between them.

There are many counts of this clonotype. For the CDR3, the DNA is TGTGCCAGCAGTGTCGCAGGGCCCTATAATTCACCCCTCCACTTT. This sequence encodes CASSVAGPYNSPLHF. The chain links TRBV12-3 or TRBV12-4 to TRBJ1-6, with D perhaps matching TRBD1 (5 bases). This CDR3 spans 15 amino acids. V lost 5 bases to trimming and J lost 2 bases, with 10 bases between them.

As concerns this clonotype: Here the CDR3 omits its conserved ending phenylalanine or tryptophan, so a read error is the likely source. This rearrangement joins TRBV29-1 to TRBJ2-1; D unresolved. Germline V gives CDR1 SQVTM, CDR2 ANQGSEA. Between the trimmed V and J ends, which lost 2 bases and 4 bases, there was a span of 6 bases. The length of the CDR3 is 12 residues. CDR3 protein: CSVEKQYNEQFC. The CDR3 nucleotides are TGCAGCGTTGAAAAACAGTACAATGAGCAGTTCTGC.

This clonotype was seen ten or more times. The V call is TRBV5-1, the J call TRBJ2-7; D possibly corresponds to TRBD1 (5 bases). The CDR3 extends over 13 amino acids. Germline V lookup: CDR1 SGHRS, CDR2 YFSETQ. The V gene lost 4 bases and the J gene lost 6 bases, with 14 bases spanning the gap. CDR3 in amino acids: CASSPDSWGEQYV. The CDR3 bases are TGCGCCAGCAGCCCAGACAGCTGGGGCGAGCAGTACGTC.

This clonotype has only a few counts. The V and J genes are TRBV12-3 or TRBV12-4 and TRBJ1-2; a possible D gene is TRBD1 (5 bases). V gave up 6 bases and J gave up 6 bases, with 11 bases separating them. This CDR3 comprises 12 residues. CDR3 sequence (DNA): TGTGCCAGCAGCCCGGGACTCAATGGCTACACCTTC. Protein: CASSPGLNGYTF.

In its sample, this clonotype was seen a few times. The gene calls are TRBV5-1 and TRBJ1-2, with a possible D match to TRBD1 (6 bases). Deletions cut 0 bases from V and 5 bases from J, with 11 bases between. The CDR3 consists of 14 residues. In germline, CDR1 is SGHRS, CDR2 YFSETQ. CDR3 amino acids: CASSLEPGAYGYTF. CDR3 nucleotide sequence: TGCGCCAGCAGCTTGGAGCCGGGGGCTTATGGCTACACCTTC.

This clonotype appeared a few times. The chain combines TRBV5-1 with TRBJ2-3, with 9 bases fitting TRBD1. The CDR3 totals 15 residues. V was clipped by 2 bases and J by 6 bases; unmatched bases: 7. Germline V gene data show CDR1 as SGHRS and CDR2 as YFSETQ. The CDR3 DNA follows: TGCGCCAGCAGCTTTGCGGGACAGGGTCCCGATACGCAGTATTTT. Translation gives CASSFAGQGPDTQYF.

This clonotype was seen at least ten times. The J gene is TRBJ2-3, the V gene TRBV20-1; possible D gene TRBD2, 6 bases. Germline V gene sequence: CDR1 DFQATT, CDR2 SNEGSKA (reference sequence). Trimming left V 3 bases short and J 5 bases short, with 12 bases between. The CDR3 loop spans 13 amino acids. The CDR3 spells CSASVWEVDTQYF. For the CDR3, the DNA is TGCAGTGCTAGTGTGTGGGAGGTAGATACGCAGTATTTT.

CDR3 loop: CASRWGEARNTEAFF. In nucleotides, the CDR3 is TGTGCCAGCAGATGGGGGGAGGCCAGGAACACTGAAGCTTTCTTT. The J gene is TRBJ1-1, the V gene TRBV3-1; perhaps TRBD1 as D (5 bases). Germline values: CDR1 LGHDT, CDR2 YNNKEL (reference sequence). V gave up 6 bases and J gave up 1 base, with 15 bases separating them. The CDR3 totals 15 residues.

The rearrangement uses TRBV3-1 and TRBJ1-5; D gene uncertain. Germline assignment: CDR1 LGHDT and CDR2 YNNKEL (reference sequence). V shed 4 bases and J shed 0 bases, with 10 bases lying between them. The CDR3 consists of 15 residues. The CDR3 nucleotides read TGTGCCAGCAGCCCCCGCGGTAATAGCAATCAGCCCCAGCATTTT. Translated: CASSPRGNSNQPQHF.